This is a list of T cell receptor beta chains from one sample in a study of shared clonotypes between healthy human individuals. Sequencing was performed with immunoSEQ multiplex PCR; in TCRdb, only in-frame clones are kept and a portion is missing. Here the sample spans millions of clones, roughly 95% being singletons. Sequenced sample: naive CD8+ T cells sorted from blood. The origin of the receptors is a man between 18 and 35 years old in good health. CDR3s include the opening cysteine and the closing phenylalanine or tryptophan. The order of the fields is clone size, V gene, D gene, J gene, CDR3 DNA, CDR3 protein. D genes are given only for firm matches. Clone sizes are given selectively: once, few, many, or a class where the clone is expanded.

size: .; V: TRBV10-3; D: .; J: TRBJ1-2; DNA: TGTGCCATCAGTTTTTACTCCGGGACCCTCGGTGTCGGCTACACCTTC; CDR3: CAISFYSGTLGVGYTF
size: .; V: TRBV2; D: .; J: TRBJ2-2; DNA: TGTGCCAGCAGCCAATCCCGGACATACGCGAACACCGGGGAGCTGTTTTTT; CDR3: CASSQSRTYANTGELFF
size: .; V: TRBV28; D: TRBD1; J: TRBJ1-5; DNA: TGTGCCAGCAGTGTAACAGGGGGCGGTCAGCCCCAGCATTTT; CDR3: CASSVTGGGQPQHF
size: .; V: TRBV5-8; D: .; J: TRBJ2-7; DNA: TGTGCCAGCAGCATACCGACAATTTCCGAGCAGTACTTC; CDR3: CASSIPTISEQYF
size: .; V: TRBV4-1; D: .; J: TRBJ2-7; DNA: TGCGCCAGCAGCCAAGCCAGTGGGGGCCGCGGGTACGAGCAGTACTTC; CDR3: CASSQASGGRGYEQYF
size: .; V: TRBV6-1; D: .; J: TRBJ2-7; DNA: TGTGCCAGCAGCCCGTGGGCGGGACCGCAGGAGCAGTACTTC; CDR3: CASSPWAGPQEQYF
size: .; V: TRBV28; D: .; J: TRBJ2-7; DNA: TGTGCCAGCAGTTTGGGGCTTACGGACTATCGCGAGCAGTACTTC; CDR3: CASSLGLTDYREQYF
size: .; V: TRBV7-2; D: .; J: TRBJ2-7; DNA: TGTGCCAGCAGCTTAGGGCCAGAGTACTACGAGCAGTACTTC; CDR3: CASSLGPEYYEQYF
size: .; V: TRBV25-1; D: .; J: TRBJ2-1; DNA: TGTGCCAGCAGTGACTGGACCCCCTCGGAGCAGTTCTTC; CDR3: CASSDWTPSEQFF
size: .; V: TRBV6-6; D: .; J: TRBJ2-1; DNA: TGTGCCAGCAGCCACGAAGGGGGTTTTGAGCAGTTCTTC; CDR3: CASSHEGGFEQFF
size: .; V: TRBV6-5; D: TRBD1; J: TRBJ2-1; DNA: TGTGCCAGCAGTACGACAGGGAGTCTGCAGTTCTTC; CDR3: CASSTTGSLQFF
size: .; V: TRBV6-1; D: .; J: TRBJ2-1; DNA: TGTGCCAGCAGTGAATGGCTCCCTAGCCAACTCTCCTACAATGAGCAGTTCTTC; CDR3: CASSEWLPSQLSYNEQFF
size: .; V: TRBV9; D: .; J: TRBJ2-7; DNA: TGTGCCAGCAGCGTAGATACCCGGACAGCCGACGAGCAGTACTTC; CDR3: CASSVDTRTADEQYF
size: .; V: TRBV28; D: .; J: TRBJ2-7; DNA: TGTGCCAGCAGTTTCCCAGGGCCGAGGGAGCAGTACTTC; CDR3: CASSFPGPREQYF
size: .; V: TRBV27; D: .; J: TRBJ2-7; DNA: TGTGCCAGCAGTCTAGGGGACCCGGGGAACGAGCAGTACTTC; CDR3: CASSLGDPGNEQYF
size: once; V: TRBV19; D: TRBD1; J: TRBJ2-5; DNA: TGTGCCAGTAGACCCCGGACAGGCCTACAAGAGACCCAGTACTTC; CDR3: CASRPRTGLQETQYF
size: once; V: TRBV4-1; D: .; J: TRBJ2-5; DNA: TGCGCCAGCAGCCAATCGGGGACCCAGTACTTC; CDR3: CASSQSGTQYF
size: .; V: TRBV2; D: TRBD1; J: TRBJ2-3; DNA: TGTGCCAGCAGTGAAGGGGAGTCAGGGGGCCCAGATACGCAGTATTTT; CDR3: CASSEGESGGPDTQYF
size: .; V: TRBV27; D: TRBD2; J: TRBJ2-2; DNA: TGTGCCAGCAGTTCACTAGCGGGGGGGCGAGGCACCGGGGAGCTGTTTTTT; CDR3: CASSSLAGGRGTGELFF
size: .; V: TRBV5-1; D: .; J: TRBJ2-7; DNA: TGCGCCAGCAGCACCCGGGACGGAGCCTACGAGCAGTACTTC; CDR3: CASSTRDGAYEQYF
size: .; V: TRBV9; D: .; J: TRBJ2-3; DNA: TGTGCCAGCAGCGACGAGGTGACAGATACGCAGTATTTT; CDR3: CASSDEVTDTQYF
size: .; V: TRBV5-1; D: TRBD2; J: TRBJ2-7; DNA: TGCGCCAGCAGGGAGGAGCGGGAGTCGCGAGAGCAGTACTTC; CDR3: CASREERESREQYF
size: .; V: TRBV7-9; D: TRBD2; J: TRBJ2-1; DNA: TGTGCCAGCAGCTTAACTAGCGGGGGCTACAATGAGCAGTTCTTC; CDR3: CASSLTSGGYNEQFF
size: .; V: TRBV5-6; D: TRBD1; J: TRBJ1-5; DNA: TGTGCCAGCAGCTTGGGACAGGGGGCAGGTCAGCCCCAGCATTTT; CDR3: CASSLGQGAGQPQHF
size: once; V: TRBV27; D: TRBD1; J: TRBJ2-7; DNA: TGTGCCAGCACCCCTGGCCTGGGACAGGGGTCCTACGAGCAGTACTTC; CDR3: CASTPGLGQGSYEQYF
size: .; V: TRBV5-1; D: TRBD2; J: TRBJ2-3; DNA: TGCGCCAGCAGCTTGGGGCTAGCGGGGACCAACCCTACAGATACGCAGTATTTT; CDR3: CASSLGLAGTNPTDTQYF
size: .; V: TRBV5-1; D: .; J: TRBJ2-1; DNA: TGCGCCAGCAGCTTCTCCATTGGTTACGATGAGCAGTTCTTC; CDR3: CASSFSIGYDEQFF
size: .; V: TRBV2; D: .; J: TRBJ1-3; DNA: TGTGCCAGCATGGGGGTTATCTCTGGAAACACCATATATTTT; CDR3: CASMGVISGNTIYF
size: .; V: TRBV10-1; D: TRBD2; J: TRBJ2-3; DNA: TGCGCCAGCAGTGACACGGGGGGGCCAGATACGCAGTATTTT; CDR3: CASSDTGGPDTQYF
size: .; V: TRBV28; D: .; J: TRBJ1-1; DNA: TGTGCCAGCAGTCATGGCGTCACTGAAGCTTTCTTT; CDR3: CASSHGVTEAFF
size: .; V: TRBV28; D: TRBD2; J: TRBJ2-3; DNA: TGTGCCAGCAGTTTAGGCGGGGGGGCCACAGATACGCAGTATTTT; CDR3: CASSLGGGATDTQYF
size: once; V: TRBV7-6; D: .; J: TRBJ2-3; DNA: TGTGCCAGCAGCTTAGTTGTGGGGATAGATACGCAGTATTTT; CDR3: CASSLVVGIDTQYF
size: .; V: TRBV9; D: TRBD1; J: TRBJ2-2; DNA: TGTGCCAGCAGTCCGGGACAGGGGGCCACCGGGGAGCTGTTTTTT; CDR3: CASSPGQGATGELFF
size: .; V: TRBV4-3; D: .; J: TRBJ2-7; DNA: TGCGCCAGCAGCCAGGACACCGAAATAGTCCCCTACGAGCAGTACTTC; CDR3: CASSQDTEIVPYEQYF
size: .; V: TRBV21-1; D: .; J: TRBJ2-3; DNA: TGTGCCAGCAGCAAACGCCCCCATGAGACTAGCGAGAGGTGGTGGACAGATACGCAGTATTTT; CDR3: CASSKRPHETSERWWTDTQYF
size: .; V: TRBV28; D: .; J: TRBJ1-1; DNA: TGTGCCAGCAGCCTGACAGGAATGAACACTGAAGCTTTCTTT; CDR3: CASSLTGMNTEAFF
size: .; V: TRBV5-3; D: TRBD1; J: TRBJ1-4; DNA: TGTGCCAGAAGCTTCAGCACAGGGGGTTCTCCCTTTGCAACTAATGAAAAACTGTTTTTT; CDR3: CARSFSTGGSPFATNEKLFF
size: .; V: TRBV6-6; D: .; J: TRBJ2-7; DNA: TGTGCCAGCAGTCCTCTGGACAGCCTCTACGAGCAGTACTTC; CDR3: CASSPLDSLYEQYF
size: .; V: TRBV11-2; D: .; J: TRBJ2-6; DNA: TGTGCCAGCAGCCTACATCCAGGGGAAGGGGCCAACGTCCTGACTTTC; CDR3: CASSLHPGEGANVLTF
size: .; V: TRBV4-1; D: .; J: TRBJ2-7; DNA: TGCGCCAGCAGCCAAGGTTCTGGGGGTGGCGAGCAGTACTTC; CDR3: CASSQGSGGGEQYF
size: .; V: TRBV4-1; D: .; J: TRBJ2-1; DNA: TGCGCCAGCAGCCAGGAGGGACATTACAATGAGCAGTTCTTC; CDR3: CASSQEGHYNEQFF
size: .; V: TRBV10-3; D: .; J: TRBJ2-2; DNA: TGTGCCATCAGTCGGTGGGAAAGGACCGGGGAGCTGTTTTTT; CDR3: CAISRWERTGELFF
size: .; V: TRBV7-8; D: TRBD1; J: TRBJ2-7; DNA: TGTGCCAGCAGCTCCGACAGGGGCCACGAGCAGTACTTC; CDR3: CASSSDRGHEQYF
size: .; V: TRBV4-1; D: TRBD1; J: TRBJ2-7; DNA: TGCGCCAGCAGCCAGGCGGGACAGGGCAACTACGAGCAGTACTTC; CDR3: CASSQAGQGNYEQYF
size: once; V: TRBV7-9; D: .; J: TRBJ2-1; DNA: TGTGCCAGCAGCTTAGTATCTGTTTACAATGAGCAGTTCTTC; CDR3: CASSLVSVYNEQFF
size: .; V: TRBV7-8; D: .; J: TRBJ2-5; DNA: TGTGCCAGCAGCTTAGCGGGCTACTCGGGAGAGACCCAGTACTTC; CDR3: CASSLAGYSGETQYF
size: .; V: TRBV6-5; D: TRBD1; J: TRBJ2-7; DNA: TGTGCCAGCGGTCTCAGGGGGTACATCTACGAGCAGTACTTC; CDR3: CASGLRGYIYEQYF
size: few; V: TRBV5-1; D: .; J: TRBJ1-1; DNA: TGCGCCAGCAGCTTGGGCGGGAACACTGAAGCTTTCTTT; CDR3: CASSLGGNTEAFF
size: .; V: TRBV5-1; D: .; J: TRBJ2-7; DNA: TGCGCCAGCAGCTTGGTAGGTTACGAGCAGTACTTC; CDR3: CASSLVGYEQYF
size: .; V: TRBV27; D: .; J: TRBJ1-1; DNA: TGTGCCAGCAGTTTAGGGGAGTGGAGCCTGAACACTGAAGCTTTCTTT; CDR3: CASSLGEWSLNTEAFF
size: .; V: TRBV6-5; D: .; J: TRBJ2-7; DNA: TGTGCCAGCAGTTACGAAGGGGACGGAAGCTACGAGCAGTACTTC; CDR3: CASSYEGDGSYEQYF
size: once; V: TRBV23-1; D: .; J: TRBJ2-1; DNA: TGCGCCAGCAGTCAAAGAGGGGACAATGAGCAGTTCTTC; CDR3: CASSQRGDNEQFF
size: .; V: TRBV4-1; D: TRBD2; J: TRBJ2-2; DNA: TGCGCCAGCAGCCAAGAGGGACTAGCTAGAGTGGCCGGGGAGCTGTTTTTT; CDR3: CASSQEGLARVAGELFF
size: once; V: TRBV6-1; D: .; J: TRBJ2-5; DNA: TGTGCCAGCACCCCAGAGAGTCAAGAGACCCAGTACTTC; CDR3: CASTPESQETQYF
size: .; V: TRBV13; D: .; J: TRBJ1-1; DNA: TGTGCCCTTGAAGGCCCCATGAACACTGAAGCTTTCTTT; CDR3: CALEGPMNTEAFF